The rows below give T cell receptor beta chains drawn from one sample of a study of T cell responses to AZD1222 COVID-19 vaccine. Profiling relied on immunoSEQ multiplex PCR, and the TCRdb table lists in-frame clones only, not all of them. The data hold fewer than 250,000 clones, with 92% observed a single time. Sequencing was performed on peripheral blood, taken on day 0 of AZD1222 vaccination. These receptor sequences come from an adult in good health. CDR3s include the opening cysteine and the closing phenylalanine or tryptophan. The D gene is left open where the match is weak. The size field is filled for only some rows; it gives once, few, many or a size class.

D gene: TRBD2; V gene: TRBV29-1; CDR3 length: 16; clone size: .; J gene: TRBJ2-1; CDR3 protein: CSVKVGTSGGRGEQFF; CDR3 DNA: TGCAGCGTTAAAGTGGGGACTAGCGGGGGTAGGGGTGAGCAGTTCTTC
D gene: TRBD1; V gene: TRBV3-1/TRBV3-2; CDR3 length: 16; clone size: few; J gene: TRBJ1-1; CDR3 protein: CASSTRTGVMNTEAFF; CDR3 DNA: TGTGCCAGCAGCACTAGGACAGGGGTCATGAACACTGAAGCTTTCTTT
D gene: TRBD1; V gene: TRBV4-2; CDR3 length: 15; clone size: .; J gene: TRBJ1-6; CDR3 protein: CASSQGQGGNSPLHF; CDR3 DNA: TGTGCCAGCAGCCAGGGACAGGGAGGAAATTCACCCCTCCACTTT
D gene: TRBD1; V gene: TRBV25-1; CDR3 length: 12; clone size: .; J gene: TRBJ1-2; CDR3 protein: CASSKGGHGYTF; CDR3 DNA: TGTGCCAGCAGCAAAGGGGGCCACGGCTACACCTTC
D gene: .; V gene: TRBV20-1; CDR3 length: 11; clone size: .; J gene: TRBJ1-2; CDR3 protein: CSAPSWNGYTF; CDR3 DNA: TGCAGTGCCCCCTCGTGGAATGGCTACACCTTC
D gene: .; V gene: TRBV2; CDR3 length: 13; clone size: .; J gene: TRBJ1-1; CDR3 protein: CASSERGNTEAFF; CDR3 DNA: TGTGCCAGCAGTGAAAGGGGGAACACTGAAGCTTTCTTT
D gene: .; V gene: TRBV4-2; CDR3 length: 15; clone size: .; J gene: TRBJ1-5; CDR3 protein: CASSLGVLGNQPQHF; CDR3 DNA: TGTGCCAGCAGCCTCGGAGTTTTGGGCAATCAGCCCCAGCATTTT
D gene: TRBD1; V gene: TRBV3-1/TRBV3-2; CDR3 length: 18; clone size: once; J gene: TRBJ1-5; CDR3 protein: CASSQVGQGGRDHQPQHF; CDR3 DNA: TGTGCCAGCAGCCAAGTGGGACAGGGAGGTCGGGACCATCAGCCCCAGCATTTT
D gene: .; V gene: TRBV18; CDR3 length: 15; clone size: .; J gene: TRBJ1-2; CDR3 protein: CASSPGSRTNYGYTF; CDR3 DNA: TGTGCCAGCTCACCAGGCTCCAGGACTAACTATGGCTACACCTTC
D gene: .; V gene: TRBV10-2; CDR3 length: 13; clone size: .; J gene: TRBJ1-1; CDR3 protein: CASSESGLTEAFF; CDR3 DNA: TGCGCCAGCAGTGAGTCGGGGCTTACTGAAGCTTTCTTT
D gene: .; V gene: TRBV15; CDR3 length: 15; clone size: .; J gene: TRBJ1-3; CDR3 protein: CATSRDRQARNTIYF; CDR3 DNA: TGTGCCACCAGCAGAGATCGGCAGGCCCGAAACACCATATATTTT
D gene: TRBD1; V gene: TRBV3-1/TRBV3-2; CDR3 length: 15; clone size: once; J gene: TRBJ1-4; CDR3 protein: CASSQTTGFYEKLFF; CDR3 DNA: TGTGCCAGCAGCCAAACGACAGGGTTCTATGAAAAACTGTTTTTT
D gene: TRBD1; V gene: TRBV2; CDR3 length: 14; clone size: .; J gene: TRBJ1-1; CDR3 protein: CASRPGQSYTEAFF; CDR3 DNA: TGTGCCAGCAGGCCGGGACAGAGTTACACTGAAGCTTTCTTT
D gene: .; V gene: TRBV5-6; CDR3 length: 15; clone size: .; J gene: TRBJ1-5; CDR3 protein: CASSLGRGSNQPQHF; CDR3 DNA: TGTGCCAGCAGCTTGGGCAGGGGTAGCAATCAGCCCCAGCATTTT
D gene: .; V gene: TRBV5-1; CDR3 length: 15; clone size: .; J gene: TRBJ1-5; CDR3 protein: CASSFGGRGNQPQHF; CDR3 DNA: TGCGCCAGCAGCTTCGGGGGCAGGGGCAATCAGCCCCAGCATTTT
D gene: TRBD1; V gene: TRBV5-6; CDR3 length: 14; clone size: .; J gene: TRBJ1-1; CDR3 protein: CATERAGGITEAFF; CDR3 DNA: TGTGCCACCGAGAGGGCAGGGGGCATTACTGAAGCTTTCTTT
D gene: .; V gene: TRBV14; CDR3 length: 14; clone size: .; J gene: TRBJ1-1; CDR3 protein: CASSQGGANTEAFF; CDR3 DNA: TGTGCCAGCAGCCAAGGGGGGGCGAACACTGAAGCTTTCTTT
D gene: .; V gene: TRBV6-2/TRBV6-3; CDR3 length: 12; clone size: .; J gene: TRBJ1-1; CDR3 protein: CASSYSRAQAFF; CDR3 DNA: TGTGCCAGCAGTTACTCAAGGGCCCAAGCTTTCTTT
D gene: .; V gene: TRBV2; CDR3 length: 14; clone size: .; J gene: TRBJ2-7; CDR3 protein: CASSEQAGSYEQYF; CDR3 DNA: TGTGCCAGCAGTGAACAGGCAGGTTCCTACGAGCAGTACTTC
D gene: TRBD2; V gene: TRBV27; CDR3 length: 14; clone size: .; J gene: TRBJ2-1; CDR3 protein: CASSYLAGAHEQFF; CDR3 DNA: TGTGCCAGCAGTTACCTAGCGGGGGCGCATGAGCAGTTCTTC
D gene: TRBD1; V gene: TRBV7-2; CDR3 length: 15; clone size: .; J gene: TRBJ2-1; CDR3 protein: CASSSLDRGYNEQFF; CDR3 DNA: TGTGCCAGCAGCTCATTAGACAGGGGCTACAATGAGCAGTTCTTC
D gene: .; V gene: TRBV12-5; CDR3 length: 11; clone size: .; J gene: TRBJ2-7; CDR3 protein: CASAPGYEQYF; CDR3 DNA: TGTGCTAGTGCCCCCGGATACGAGCAGTACTTC
D gene: .; V gene: TRBV28; CDR3 length: 13; clone size: .; J gene: TRBJ1-2; CDR3 protein: CASSIPGNYGYTF; CDR3 DNA: TGTGCCAGCAGTATCCCAGGGAACTATGGCTACACCTTC
D gene: .; V gene: TRBV7-2; CDR3 length: 15; clone size: .; J gene: TRBJ1-2; CDR3 protein: CASSPTGTLNYGYTF; CDR3 DNA: TGTGCCAGCAGCCCCACAGGGACACTTAACTATGGCTACACCTTC
D gene: TRBD2; V gene: TRBV6-2/TRBV6-3; CDR3 length: 18; clone size: .; J gene: TRBJ2-1; CDR3 protein: CASSYGASGGLSYNEQFF; CDR3 DNA: TGTGCCAGCAGTTACGGGGCTAGCGGGGGGCTCTCCTACAATGAGCAGTTCTTC
D gene: .; V gene: TRBV10-3; CDR3 length: 13; clone size: .; J gene: TRBJ1-4; CDR3 protein: CAITRGMNEKLFF; CDR3 DNA: TGTGCCATCACGAGAGGAATGAATGAAAAACTGTTTTTT
D gene: .; V gene: TRBV12-5; CDR3 length: 14; clone size: .; J gene: TRBJ1-2; CDR3 protein: CASGLVVGRYGYTF; CDR3 DNA: TGTGCTAGTGGTTTGGTAGTCGGCAGGTACGGCTACACCTTC
D gene: .; V gene: TRBV27; CDR3 length: 17; clone size: .; J gene: TRBJ1-6; CDR3 protein: CATLPSTRTPLNSPLHF; CDR3 DNA: TGTGCCACTCTCCCCTCCACTCGGACCCCCCTGAATTCACCCCTCCACTTT
D gene: .; V gene: TRBV6-1; CDR3 length: 15; clone size: .; J gene: TRBJ1-2; CDR3 protein: CASSEDARWDYGYTF; CDR3 DNA: TGTGCCAGCAGTGAAGATGCGAGGTGGGACTATGGCTACACCTTC
D gene: TRBD1; V gene: TRBV15; CDR3 length: 17; clone size: .; J gene: TRBJ2-6; CDR3 protein: CATSKKGANSGANVLTF; CDR3 DNA: TGTGCCACCAGCAAAAAGGGGGCCAACTCTGGGGCCAACGTCCTGACTTTC
D gene: .; V gene: TRBV2; CDR3 length: 12; clone size: .; J gene: TRBJ1-1; CDR3 protein: CASTAGLTEAFF; CDR3 DNA: TGTGCCAGCACCGCCGGTTTGACGGAAGCTTTCTTT
D gene: .; V gene: TRBV19; CDR3 length: 12; clone size: .; J gene: TRBJ1-1; CDR3 protein: CASSMTAGPAFF; CDR3 DNA: TGTGCCAGTAGTATGACGGCAGGTCCTGCTTTCTTT
D gene: .; V gene: TRBV7-9; CDR3 length: 14; clone size: .; J gene: TRBJ1-5; CDR3 protein: CASSLDLSNQPQHF; CDR3 DNA: TGTGCCAGCAGCTTAGATCTTAGCAATCAGCCCCAGCATTTT
D gene: TRBD2; V gene: TRBV18; CDR3 length: 15; clone size: .; J gene: TRBJ2-1; CDR3 protein: CASSPPSSGGSGCIF; CDR3 DNA: TGTGCCAGCTCACCACCGTCTAGCGGGGGCTCGGGCTGTATCTTC
D gene: TRBD1; V gene: TRBV18; CDR3 length: 15; clone size: .; J gene: TRBJ1-2; CDR3 protein: CASHPVTGRNYGYTF; CDR3 DNA: TGTGCCAGCCACCCGGTGACAGGGCGTAACTATGGCTACACCTTC
D gene: .; V gene: TRBV24-1; CDR3 length: 15; clone size: .; J gene: TRBJ2-2; CDR3 protein: CATSGTGAGSGELFF; CDR3 DNA: TGTGCCACCAGTGGCACGGGGGCTGGATCCGGGGAGCTGTTTTTT
D gene: .; V gene: TRBV6-2/TRBV6-3; CDR3 length: 13; clone size: .; J gene: TRBJ1-1; CDR3 protein: CASSLQAHTEAFF; CDR3 DNA: TGTGCCAGCAGTCTCCAGGCTCACACTGAAGCTTTCTTT
D gene: .; V gene: TRBV14; CDR3 length: 15; clone size: .; J gene: TRBJ1-1; CDR3 protein: CASSRRPKRNTEAFF; CDR3 DNA: TGTGCCAGCAGCCGAAGGCCGAAGAGAAACACTGAAGCTTTCTTT
D gene: .; V gene: TRBV7-3; CDR3 length: 13; clone size: .; J gene: TRBJ2-7; CDR3 protein: CASSLKVRDEQYF; CDR3 DNA: TGTGCCAGCAGCCTTAAAGTCAGGGACGAGCAGTACTTC
D gene: .; V gene: TRBV20-1; CDR3 length: 11; clone size: once; J gene: TRBJ2-1; CDR3 protein: CSARAYNEQFF; CDR3 DNA: TGCAGTGCTAGGGCATACAATGAGCAGTTCTTC
D gene: .; V gene: TRBV6-1; CDR3 length: 14; clone size: .; J gene: TRBJ1-3; CDR3 protein: CASSQSYSGNTIYF; CDR3 DNA: TGTGCCAGCAGCCAGAGCTACTCTGGAAACACCATATATTTT
D gene: .; V gene: TRBV4-3; CDR3 length: 15; clone size: .; J gene: TRBJ1-4; CDR3 protein: CASSQDAGVNEKLFF; CDR3 DNA: TGCGCCAGCAGCCAAGATGCGGGCGTGAATGAAAAACTGTTTTTT
D gene: .; V gene: TRBV5-1; CDR3 length: 14; clone size: .; J gene: TRBJ1-1; CDR3 protein: CASSLSRLGAEAFF; CDR3 DNA: TGCGCCAGCAGCCTGTCGCGGCTAGGGGCTGAAGCTTTCTTT
D gene: .; V gene: TRBV18; CDR3 length: 14; clone size: .; J gene: TRBJ1-1; CDR3 protein: CASSQGGMGTEAFF; CDR3 DNA: TGTGCCAGCTCACAAGGGGGGATGGGCACTGAAGCTTTCTTT
D gene: .; V gene: TRBV19; CDR3 length: 13; clone size: .; J gene: TRBJ2-5; CDR3 protein: CASSISSTGTQYF; CDR3 DNA: TGTGCCAGTAGTATCAGCTCTACGGGGACCCAGTACTTC
D gene: .; V gene: TRBV5-1; CDR3 length: 16; clone size: .; J gene: TRBJ1-2; CDR3 protein: CASSLADMASNYGYTF; CDR3 DNA: TGCGCCAGCAGCTTGGCCGACATGGCTTCTAACTATGGCTACACCTTC
D gene: .; V gene: TRBV6-4; CDR3 length: 13; clone size: .; J gene: TRBJ2-3; CDR3 protein: CASSDHHADTQYF; CDR3 DNA: TGTGCCAGCAGTGACCATCACGCAGATACGCAGTATTTT
D gene: .; V gene: TRBV6-4; CDR3 length: 13; clone size: .; J gene: TRBJ1-1; CDR3 protein: CASSRTEDTEAFF; CDR3 DNA: TGTGCCAGCAGCAGGACAGAAGACACTGAAGCTTTCTTT
D gene: TRBD1; V gene: TRBV9; CDR3 length: 17; clone size: .; J gene: TRBJ1-4; CDR3 protein: CASSALAGGQANEKLFF; CDR3 DNA: TGTGCCAGCAGCGCCCTTGCAGGGGGTCAGGCTAATGAAAAACTGTTTTTT
D gene: .; V gene: TRBV25-1; CDR3 length: 12; clone size: .; J gene: TRBJ1-6; CDR3 protein: CASSDPFSPLHF; CDR3 DNA: TGTGCCAGCAGTGATCCCTTTTCACCCCTCCACTTT
D gene: .; V gene: TRBV7-9; CDR3 length: 17; clone size: .; J gene: TRBJ2-7; CDR3 protein: CASSSMLRPTVSYEQYF; CDR3 DNA: TGTGCCAGCAGCTCGATGCTGAGACCTACCGTCTCCTACGAGCAGTACTTC
D gene: TRBD1; V gene: TRBV18; CDR3 length: 16; clone size: few; J gene: TRBJ1-6; CDR3 protein: CASSPPSGTALTPLHF; CDR3 DNA: TGTGCCAGCTCACCACCTTCCGGGACAGCCCTGACACCCCTCCACTTT
D gene: .; V gene: TRBV4-2; CDR3 length: 20; clone size: .; J gene: TRBJ1-4; CDR3 protein: CASSQFYRQAGRATNEKLFF; CDR3 DNA: TGTGCCAGCAGCCAATTCTATCGACAAGCAGGAAGGGCAACTAATGAAAAACTGTTTTTT
D gene: .; V gene: TRBV6-4; CDR3 length: 11; clone size: .; J gene: TRBJ1-2; CDR3 protein: CASSGDLGYTF; CDR3 DNA: TGTGCCAGCAGTGGGGACCTGGGCTACACCTTC
D gene: TRBD1; V gene: TRBV24-1; CDR3 length: 14; clone size: .; J gene: TRBJ1-2; CDR3 protein: CATSDPGQGGGYTF; CDR3 DNA: TGTGCCACCAGTGATCCTGGACAGGGAGGAGGCTACACCTTC
D gene: TRBD1; V gene: TRBV6-6; CDR3 length: 12; clone size: .; J gene: TRBJ1-2; CDR3 protein: CASSRQGYGYTF; CDR3 DNA: TGTGCCAGCAGTAGACAGGGTTACGGCTACACCTTC
D gene: .; V gene: TRBV11-2; CDR3 length: 15; clone size: .; J gene: TRBJ1-1; CDR3 protein: CASSFKLTVNTEAFF; CDR3 DNA: TGTGCCAGCAGCTTCAAGCTAACGGTGAACACTGAAGCTTTCTTT
D gene: .; V gene: TRBV19; CDR3 length: 13; clone size: .; J gene: TRBJ1-2; CDR3 protein: CASSTVDSGGYTF; CDR3 DNA: TGTGCCAGTAGTACGGTAGATTCAGGTGGCTACACCTTC